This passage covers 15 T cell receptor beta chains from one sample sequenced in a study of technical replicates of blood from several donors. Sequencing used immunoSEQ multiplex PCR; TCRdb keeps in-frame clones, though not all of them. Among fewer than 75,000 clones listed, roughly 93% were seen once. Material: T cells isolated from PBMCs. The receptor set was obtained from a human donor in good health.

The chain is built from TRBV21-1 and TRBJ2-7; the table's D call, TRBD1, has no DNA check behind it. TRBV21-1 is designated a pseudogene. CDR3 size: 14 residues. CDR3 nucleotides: TGTGCCCGCTCCTCAGGACAGCACTCCTACGAGCAGTACTTC. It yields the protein CARSSGQHSYEQYF.

In DNA, the CDR3 is TGTGCCAGCAGTGAAGGGACTAGCGGGAGGGAGACCCAGTACTTC. Its translation is CASSEGTSGRETQYF. The chain has TRBV2 and TRBJ2-5; 14 bases are a match to TRBD2. V was clipped by 1 base and J by 5 bases; unmatched bases: 0. The length of the CDR3 is 15 residues. Germline V CDR1 and CDR2: SNHLY, FYNNEI.

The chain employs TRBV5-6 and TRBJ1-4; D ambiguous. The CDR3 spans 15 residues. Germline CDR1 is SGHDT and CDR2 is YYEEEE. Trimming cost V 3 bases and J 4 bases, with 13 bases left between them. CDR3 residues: CASSSLGQDNEKLFF. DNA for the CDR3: TGTGCCAGCAGCTCCCTCGGCCAGGATAATGAAAAACTGTTTTTT.

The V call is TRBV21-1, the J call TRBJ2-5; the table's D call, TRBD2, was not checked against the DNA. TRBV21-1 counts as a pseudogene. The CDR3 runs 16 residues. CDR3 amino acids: CASSKKLAGRQETQYF. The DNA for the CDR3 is TGTGCCAGCAGCAAAAAACTAGCGGGAAGGCAAGAGACCCAGTACTTC.

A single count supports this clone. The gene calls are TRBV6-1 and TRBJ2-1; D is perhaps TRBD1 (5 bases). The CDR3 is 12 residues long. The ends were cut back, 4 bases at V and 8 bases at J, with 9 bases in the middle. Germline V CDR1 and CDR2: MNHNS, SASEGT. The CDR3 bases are TGTGCCAGCAGTGTTAGGGGCTATGAGCAGTTCTTC. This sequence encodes CASSVRGYEQFF.

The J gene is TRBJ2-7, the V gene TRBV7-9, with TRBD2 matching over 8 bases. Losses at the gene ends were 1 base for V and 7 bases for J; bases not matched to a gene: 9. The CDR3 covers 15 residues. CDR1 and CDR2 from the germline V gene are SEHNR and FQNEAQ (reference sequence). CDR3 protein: CASSLGAGGGGEQYF. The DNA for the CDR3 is TGTGCCAGCAGCTTAGGTGCGGGGGGCGGGGGAGAGCAGTACTTC.

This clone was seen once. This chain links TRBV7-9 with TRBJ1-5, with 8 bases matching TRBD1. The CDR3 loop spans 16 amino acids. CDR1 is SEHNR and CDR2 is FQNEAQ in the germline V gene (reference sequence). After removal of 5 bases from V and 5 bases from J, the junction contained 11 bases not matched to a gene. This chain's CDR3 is CASSPPGQGRDQPQHF. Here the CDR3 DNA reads TGTGCCAGCAGCCCCCCAGGACAGGGTAGGGATCAGCCCCAGCATTTT.

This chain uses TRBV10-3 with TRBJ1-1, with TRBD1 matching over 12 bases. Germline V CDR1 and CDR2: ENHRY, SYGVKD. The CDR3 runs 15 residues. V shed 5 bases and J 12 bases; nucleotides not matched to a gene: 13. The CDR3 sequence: CAISSGQGAQRSSFF. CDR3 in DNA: TGTGCCATCAGTTCGGGACAGGGGGCGCAAAGATCGTCTTTCTTT.

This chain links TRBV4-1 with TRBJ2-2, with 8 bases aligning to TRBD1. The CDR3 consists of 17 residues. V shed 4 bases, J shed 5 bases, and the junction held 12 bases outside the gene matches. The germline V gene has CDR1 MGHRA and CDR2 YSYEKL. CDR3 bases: TGCGCCAGCAGCCGCAGTGGGGGGCAGGGGGCGACCGGGGAGCTGTTTTTT. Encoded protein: CASSRSGGQGATGELFF.

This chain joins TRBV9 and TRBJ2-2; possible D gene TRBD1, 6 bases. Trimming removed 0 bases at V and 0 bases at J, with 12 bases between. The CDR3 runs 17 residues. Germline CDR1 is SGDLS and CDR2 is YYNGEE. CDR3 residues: CASSVEGNRANTGELFF. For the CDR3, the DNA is TGTGCCAGCAGCGTAGAGGGGAACAGGGCGAACACCGGGGAGCTGTTTTTT. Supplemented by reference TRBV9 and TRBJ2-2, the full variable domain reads DSGVTQTPKHLITATGQRVTLRCSPRSGDLSVYWYQQSLDQGLQFLIQYYNGEERAKGNILERFSAQQFPDLHSELNLSSLELGDSALYFCASSVEGNRANTGELFFGEGSRLTVL.

DNA for the CDR3: TGTGCCTGGGGTGGGGGACAGGGTGGGAATCAGCCCCAGCATTTT. This sequence encodes CAWGGGQGGNQPQHF. This chain joins TRBV30 and TRBJ1-5; 9 nucleotides match TRBD1. CDR1 is GTSNPN and CDR2 is SVGIG in the germline V gene (reference sequence). V lost 5 bases and J lost 4; bases outside the gene matches: 9. The CDR3 length is 15 residues.

The CDR3 here is CASSEYGYEQYF. CDR3 sequence (DNA): TGTGCCAGCAGTGAATACGGGTACGAGCAGTACTTC. V gene TRBV2 combines with J gene TRBJ2-7; D gene ambiguous. The CDR3 has 12 residues. CDR1 and CDR2 (germline): SNHLY, FYNNEI. The ends were cut back, 2 bases at V and 4 bases at J, with 6 bases in the middle.

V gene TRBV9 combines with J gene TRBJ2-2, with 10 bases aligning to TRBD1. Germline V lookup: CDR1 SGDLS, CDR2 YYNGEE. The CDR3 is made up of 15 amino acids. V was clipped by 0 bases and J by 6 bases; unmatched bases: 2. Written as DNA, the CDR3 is TGTGCCAGCAGCGTAGCTGGGACAGGGGCCGGGGAGCTGTTTTTT. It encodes CASSVAGTGAGELFF.

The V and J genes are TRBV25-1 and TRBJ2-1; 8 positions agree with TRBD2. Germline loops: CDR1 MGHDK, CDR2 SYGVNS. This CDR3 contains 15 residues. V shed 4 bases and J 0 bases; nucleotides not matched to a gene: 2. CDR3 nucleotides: TGTGCCAGCAGTGGGAGCGGGGGCTCCTACAATGAGCAGTTCTTC. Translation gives CASSGSGGSYNEQFF.

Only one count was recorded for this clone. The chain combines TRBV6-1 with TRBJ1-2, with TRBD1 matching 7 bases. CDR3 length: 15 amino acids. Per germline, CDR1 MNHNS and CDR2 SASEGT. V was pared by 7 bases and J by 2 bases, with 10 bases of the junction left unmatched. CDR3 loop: CASKDPTGRNYGYTF. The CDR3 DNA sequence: TGTGCCAGCAAGGACCCGACAGGGCGGAACTATGGCTACACCTTC.